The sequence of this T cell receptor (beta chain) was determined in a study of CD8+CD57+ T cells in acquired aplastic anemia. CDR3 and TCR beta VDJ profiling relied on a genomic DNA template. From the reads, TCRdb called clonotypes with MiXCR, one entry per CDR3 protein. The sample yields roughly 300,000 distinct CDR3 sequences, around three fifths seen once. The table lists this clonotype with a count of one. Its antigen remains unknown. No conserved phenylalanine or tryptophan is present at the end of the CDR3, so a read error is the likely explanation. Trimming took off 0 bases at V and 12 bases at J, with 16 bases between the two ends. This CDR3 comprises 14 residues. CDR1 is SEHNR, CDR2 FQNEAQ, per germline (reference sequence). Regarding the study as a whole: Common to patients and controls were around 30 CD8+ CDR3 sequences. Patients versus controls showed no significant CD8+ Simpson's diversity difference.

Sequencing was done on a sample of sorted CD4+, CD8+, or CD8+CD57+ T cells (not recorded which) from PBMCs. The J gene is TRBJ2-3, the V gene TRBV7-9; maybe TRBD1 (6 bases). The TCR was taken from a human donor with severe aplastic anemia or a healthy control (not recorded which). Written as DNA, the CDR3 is TGTGCCAGCAGCTTAGCCCGGGGACAAGAGACCCAGTATATT. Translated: CASSLARGQETQYI.